This T cell receptor beta chain was recovered during a study of cytomegalovirus exposure and HLA in healthy donors. The PCR used 60 Vbeta and 13 Jbeta primers. Some clones are missing from TCRdb's copy, which holds only in-frame ones; the method was immunoSEQ multiplex PCR. The repertoire has about 94,000 clones, more than 65% of them found once; the top ten carry 10%. Germline loops: CDR1 LNHDA, CDR2 SQIVND (reference sequence). The J segment lost 6 bases and the V segment lost 5 bases, leaving 19 bases of the junction unmatched. This CDR3 has 18 amino acids. The chain is built from TRBV19 and TRBJ1-2; 9 positions agree with TRBD1. The TCR comes from a human donor in good health. Specimen: PBMCs. The CDR3 loop reads CASSYGTGSFSAGDGYTF. CDR3 bases: TGTGCCAGTAGTTATGGGACAGGGTCGTTCTCCGCTGGGGATGGCTACACCTTC. Using reference TRBV19 and TRBJ1-2 for the parts outside the CDR3, the full variable domain is DGGITQSPKYLFRKEGQNVTLSCEQNLNHDAMYWYRQDPGQGLRLIYYSQIVNDFQKGDIAEGYSVSREKKESFPLTVTSAQKNPTAFYLCASSYGTGSFSAGDGYTFGSGTRLTVV.